The clone carrying this T cell receptor beta chain has just a few counts. The antigen remains undetermined. Trimming cost V 5 bases and J 8 bases, with 9 bases left between them. The CDR3 consists of 11 residues. Germline V gene lookup returns CDR1 LNHNV and CDR2 YYDKDF (reference sequence). TCRdb passed the reads through MiXCR, listing each CDR3 protein once. The profile shows about 460,000 distinct CDR3 sequences, about 11% of them singletons. The data stem from a study of T cell repertoires in cytomegalovirus infection. Turning to the study itself: Shared public TCR beta signatures pointed to both CMV infection and a matching HLA type. Study conclusions and caveats: Ex vivo responses were dominated by HLA-C-restricted CMV-specific TCR beta clonotypes. Using cumulative public TCR beta family frequency, the authors identified those who carried CMV together with the relevant HLA.

The origin of this receptor is a human donor in good health (CMV status not recorded). Some clones in this sample may be carry-over from other donors' samples. What was sequenced was PBMCs. This chain uses TRBV15 with TRBJ1-2; tentative D call: TRBD1 (5 bases). The CDR3 here is CATSGGRGYTF. Here the CDR3 DNA reads TGTGCCACCAGCGGGGGACGGGGCTACACCTTC.